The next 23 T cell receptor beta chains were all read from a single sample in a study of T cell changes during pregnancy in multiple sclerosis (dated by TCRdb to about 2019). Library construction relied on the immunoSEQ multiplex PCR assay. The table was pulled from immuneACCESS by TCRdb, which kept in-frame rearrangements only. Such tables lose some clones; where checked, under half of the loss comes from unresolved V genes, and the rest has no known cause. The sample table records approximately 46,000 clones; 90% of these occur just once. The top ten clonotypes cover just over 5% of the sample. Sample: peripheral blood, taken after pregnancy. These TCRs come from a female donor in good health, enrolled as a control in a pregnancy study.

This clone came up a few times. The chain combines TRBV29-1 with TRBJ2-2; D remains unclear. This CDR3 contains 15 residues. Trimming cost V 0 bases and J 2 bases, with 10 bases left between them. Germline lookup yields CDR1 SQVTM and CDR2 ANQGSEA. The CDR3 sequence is CSVEEGSLNTGELFF. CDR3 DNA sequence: TGCAGCGTTGAAGAGGGCAGCCTCAACACCGGGGAGCTGTTTTTT.

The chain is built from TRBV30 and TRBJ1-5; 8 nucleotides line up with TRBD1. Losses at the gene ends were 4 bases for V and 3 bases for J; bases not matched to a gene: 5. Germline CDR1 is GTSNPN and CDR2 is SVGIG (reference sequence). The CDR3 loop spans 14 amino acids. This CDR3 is CAWNMGQANQPQHF. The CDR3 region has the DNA TGTGCCTGGAATATGGGACAGGCCAATCAGCCCCAGCATTTT. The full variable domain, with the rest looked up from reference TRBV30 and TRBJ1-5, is SQTIHQWPATLVQPVGSPLSLECTVEGTSNPNLYWYRQAAGRGLQLLFYSVGIGQISSEVPQNLSASRPQDRQFILSSKKLLLSDSGFYLCAWNMGQANQPQHFGDGTRLSIL.

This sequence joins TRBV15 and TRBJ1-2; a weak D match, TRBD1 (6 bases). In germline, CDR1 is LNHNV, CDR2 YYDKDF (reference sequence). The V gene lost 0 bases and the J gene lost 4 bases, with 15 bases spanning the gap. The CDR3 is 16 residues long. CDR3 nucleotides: TGTGCCACCAGCAGAGATCTTCAGGGAGGGGGCTATGGCTACACCTTC. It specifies CATSRDLQGGGYGYTF.

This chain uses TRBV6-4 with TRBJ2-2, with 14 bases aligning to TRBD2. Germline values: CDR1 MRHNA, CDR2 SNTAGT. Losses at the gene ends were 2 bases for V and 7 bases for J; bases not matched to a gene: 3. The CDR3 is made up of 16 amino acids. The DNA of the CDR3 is TGTGCCAGCAGTGACGGGACTAGCGGGAGCGGCGGGGAGCTGTTTTTT. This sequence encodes CASSDGTSGSGGELFF.

The CDR3 nucleotides read TGTGCCAGCAGCTCTCGAAGCTTAAGCAATGAGCAGTTCTTC. It codes for CASSSRSLSNEQFF. The chain couples TRBV7-2 to TRBJ2-1; unclear D gene. Germline V gene data show CDR1 as SGHTA and CDR2 as FQGNSA. This CDR3 comprises 14 residues. V dropped 4 bases and J dropped 6 bases, with 13 bases sitting between them.

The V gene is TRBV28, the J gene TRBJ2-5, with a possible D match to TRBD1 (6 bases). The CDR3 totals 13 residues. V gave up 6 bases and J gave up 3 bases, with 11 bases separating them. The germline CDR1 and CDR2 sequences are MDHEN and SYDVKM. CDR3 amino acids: CASSSSGEETQYF. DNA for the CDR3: TGTGCCAGCAGCTCGTCAGGGGAAGAGACCCAGTACTTC.

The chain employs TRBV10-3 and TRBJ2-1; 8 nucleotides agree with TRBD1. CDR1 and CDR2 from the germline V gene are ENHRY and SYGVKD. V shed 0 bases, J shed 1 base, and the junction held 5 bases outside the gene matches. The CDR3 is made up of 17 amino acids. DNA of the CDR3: TGTGCCATCAGTGAGTCGGGGCAGGGGGCGTCCTACAATGAGCAGTTCTTC. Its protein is CAISESGQGASYNEQFF.

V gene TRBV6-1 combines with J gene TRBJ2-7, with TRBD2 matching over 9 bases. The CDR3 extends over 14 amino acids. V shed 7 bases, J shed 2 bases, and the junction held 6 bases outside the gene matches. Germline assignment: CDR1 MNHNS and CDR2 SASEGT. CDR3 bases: TGTGCCAGCACCCAAGCGGGAGGCCCCTACGAGCAGTACTTC. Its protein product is CASTQAGGPYEQYF.

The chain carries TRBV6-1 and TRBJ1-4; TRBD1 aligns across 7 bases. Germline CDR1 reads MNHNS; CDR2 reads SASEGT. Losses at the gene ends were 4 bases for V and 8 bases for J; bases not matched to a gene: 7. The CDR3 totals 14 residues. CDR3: CASSAGPGQEKLFF. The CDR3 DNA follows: TGTGCCAGCAGTGCAGGACCGGGACAGGAAAAACTGTTTTTT.

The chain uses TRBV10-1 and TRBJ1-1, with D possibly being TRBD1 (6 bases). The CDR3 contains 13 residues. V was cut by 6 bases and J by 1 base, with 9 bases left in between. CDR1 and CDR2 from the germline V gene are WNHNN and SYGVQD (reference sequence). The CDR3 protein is CASRTGQNTEAFF. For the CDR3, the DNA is TGCGCCAGCAGGACAGGACAGAACACTGAAGCTTTCTTT.

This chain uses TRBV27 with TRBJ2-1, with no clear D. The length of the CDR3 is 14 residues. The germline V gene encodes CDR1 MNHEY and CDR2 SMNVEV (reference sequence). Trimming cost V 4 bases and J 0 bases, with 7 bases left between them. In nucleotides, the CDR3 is TGTGCCAGCAGTTCATCGAGCTCCTACAATGAGCAGTTCTTC. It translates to CASSSSSSYNEQFF.

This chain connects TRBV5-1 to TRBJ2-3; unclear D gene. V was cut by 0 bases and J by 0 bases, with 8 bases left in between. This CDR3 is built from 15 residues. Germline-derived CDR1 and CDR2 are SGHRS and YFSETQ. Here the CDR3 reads CASSLDTSSTDTQYF. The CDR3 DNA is TGCGCCAGCAGCTTGGACACGTCTAGCACAGATACGCAGTATTTT.

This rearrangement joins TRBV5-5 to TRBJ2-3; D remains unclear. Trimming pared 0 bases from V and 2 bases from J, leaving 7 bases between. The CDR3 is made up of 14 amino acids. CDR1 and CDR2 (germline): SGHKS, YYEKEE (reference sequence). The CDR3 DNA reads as TGTGCCAGCAGCTTGGACAGCTCCACAGATACGCAGTATTTT. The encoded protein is CASSLDSSTDTQYF.

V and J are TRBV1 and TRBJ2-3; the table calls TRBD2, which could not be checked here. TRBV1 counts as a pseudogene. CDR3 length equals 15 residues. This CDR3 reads CTSSQDMGGKDTQYF. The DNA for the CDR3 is TGCACCAGCAGCCAAGATATGGGGGGGAAAGATACGCAGTATTTT.

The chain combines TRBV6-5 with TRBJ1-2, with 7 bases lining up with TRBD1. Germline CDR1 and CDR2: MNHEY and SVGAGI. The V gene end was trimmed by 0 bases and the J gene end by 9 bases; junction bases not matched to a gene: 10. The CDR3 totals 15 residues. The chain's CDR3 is CASSYSKGASGSYTF. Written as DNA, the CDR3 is TGTGCCAGCAGTTACTCGAAGGGGGCATCCGGGAGCTACACCTTC.

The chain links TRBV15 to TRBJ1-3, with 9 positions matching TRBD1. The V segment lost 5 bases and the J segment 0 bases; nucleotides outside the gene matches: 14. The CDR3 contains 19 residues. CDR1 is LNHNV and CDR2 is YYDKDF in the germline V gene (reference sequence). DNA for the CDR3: TGTGCCACCAGCCGGGGGACAGGGCCCGGGAAGGGCTCTGGAAACACCATATATTTT. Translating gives CATSRGTGPGKGSGNTIYF.

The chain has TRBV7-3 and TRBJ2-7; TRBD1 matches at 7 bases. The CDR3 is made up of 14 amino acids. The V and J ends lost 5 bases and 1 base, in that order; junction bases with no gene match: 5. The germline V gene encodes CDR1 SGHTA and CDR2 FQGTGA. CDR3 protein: CASSVTGYSYEQYF. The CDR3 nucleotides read TGTGCCAGCAGCGTGACAGGGTATTCCTACGAGCAGTACTTC.

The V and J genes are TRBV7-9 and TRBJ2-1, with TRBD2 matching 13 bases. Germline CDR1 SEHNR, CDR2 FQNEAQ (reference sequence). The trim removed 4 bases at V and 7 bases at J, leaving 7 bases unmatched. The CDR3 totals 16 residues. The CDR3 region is CASSSRTSGSRNEQFF. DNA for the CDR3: TGTGCCAGCAGCTCCCGGACTAGCGGGAGTCGTAATGAGCAGTTCTTC.

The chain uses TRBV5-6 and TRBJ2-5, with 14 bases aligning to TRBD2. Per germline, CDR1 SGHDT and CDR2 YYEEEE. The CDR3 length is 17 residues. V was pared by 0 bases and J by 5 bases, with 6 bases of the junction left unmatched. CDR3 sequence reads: CASSLGGTSGSGETQYF. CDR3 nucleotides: TGTGCCAGCAGCTTGGGCGGGACTAGCGGGAGCGGGGAGACCCAGTACTTC.

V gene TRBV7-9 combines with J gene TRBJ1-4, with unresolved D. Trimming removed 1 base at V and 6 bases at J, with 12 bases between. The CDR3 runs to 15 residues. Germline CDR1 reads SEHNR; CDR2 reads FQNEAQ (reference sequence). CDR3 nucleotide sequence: TGTGCCAGCAGCTTAGTAGAGGGCGGCGATGAAAAACTGTTTTTT. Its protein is CASSLVEGGDEKLFF.

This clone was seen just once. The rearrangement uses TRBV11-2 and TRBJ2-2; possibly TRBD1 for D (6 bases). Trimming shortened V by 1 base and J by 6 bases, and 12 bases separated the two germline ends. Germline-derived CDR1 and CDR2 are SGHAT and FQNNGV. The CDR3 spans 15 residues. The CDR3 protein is CASSLVRGKAGELFF. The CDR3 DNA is TGTGCCAGCAGCTTAGTCAGGGGAAAAGCCGGGGAGCTGTTTTTT.

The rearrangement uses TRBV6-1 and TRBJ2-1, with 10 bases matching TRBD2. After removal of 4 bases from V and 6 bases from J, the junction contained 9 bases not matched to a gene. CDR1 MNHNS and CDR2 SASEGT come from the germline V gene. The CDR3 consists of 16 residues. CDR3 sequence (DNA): TGTGCCAGCAGTGTAGAGACGGGACTAGCGACCAATGAGCAGTTCTTC. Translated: CASSVETGLATNEQFF.

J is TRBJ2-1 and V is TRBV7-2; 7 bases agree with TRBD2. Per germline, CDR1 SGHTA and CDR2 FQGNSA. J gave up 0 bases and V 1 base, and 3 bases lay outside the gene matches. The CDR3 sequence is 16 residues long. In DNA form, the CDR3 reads TGTGCCAGCAGCTTAGTGGGGGGGGGCTCCTACAATGAGCAGTTCTTC. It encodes CASSLVGGGSYNEQFF.